A single sample gave rise to the 22 T cell receptor beta chains below, sequenced in a study of cytomegalovirus exposure and HLA in healthy donors (TCRdb year 2017). Library preparation employed the immunoSEQ multiplex PCR assay. A mixture of 60 forward primers for TCR Vbeta segments and 13 reverse primers for TCR Jbeta segments was used in the multiplex PCR. TCRdb took over this immuneACCESS table, retaining in-frame rearrangements with V and J assigned. Such tables are incomplete; in checked studies, under half of the missing clones stem from an unresolved V gene, and the remainder is unexplained. Counted in this sample were around 140,000 clones; 82% of them appeared once. Of the sample, roughly 2.1% is held by the ten largest clones. Specimen: PBMCs. The origin of the receptors is a middle-aged woman in good health and CMV-seronegative.

V gene TRBV13 combines with J gene TRBJ1-1, with 8 bases aligning to TRBD1. There are 17 residues in the CDR3. Per the germline V gene, CDR1 is PRHDT and CDR2 is FYEKMQ (reference sequence). With V trimmed by 4 bases and J by 10 bases, 20 bases remained unmatched. CDR3 residues: CASSSLLGQGGLLTAFF. Written as DNA, the CDR3 is TGTGCCAGCAGCTCCCTCCTTGGACAGGGCGGGTTGTTAACAGCTTTCTTT.

The chain combines TRBV5-1 with TRBJ2-1, with 10 bases lining up with TRBD2. The CDR3 spans 13 residues. After removal of 4 bases from V and 9 bases from J, the junction contained 4 bases not matched to a gene. Germline-derived CDR1 and CDR2 are SGHRS and YFSETQ. CDR3 sequence (DNA): TGCGCCAGCAGCCTAGCGGGAGATATTGAGCAGTTCTTC. Protein sequence: CASSLAGDIEQFF.

V is TRBV4-1 and J is TRBJ1-5; 8 nucleotides align to TRBD1. Germline values: CDR1 MGHRA, CDR2 YSYEKL. This CDR3 has 16 residues. Trimming removed 4 bases from V and 3 bases from J; junction bases left unmatched: 8. The CDR3 nucleotides read TGCGCCAGCAGCCTCGCGACAGGGGCAGTCAATCAGCCCCAGCATTTT. Translation: CASSLATGAVNQPQHF.

The gene calls are TRBV4-3 and TRBJ1-3; D gene ambiguous. From germline, CDR1 is LGHNA and CDR2 YSLEER. The ends were cut back, 3 bases at V and 1 base at J, with 13 bases in the middle. The CDR3 length is 16 residues. CDR3 loop: CASSHNRGASGNTIYF. The CDR3 region has the DNA TGCGCCAGCAGCCACAATCGAGGAGCGTCTGGAAACACCATATATTTT.

V is TRBV27 and J is TRBJ1-2, with D uncertain. This CDR3 has 14 residues. V was pared by 5 bases and J by 8 bases, with 18 bases between. The germline CDR1 and CDR2 sequences are MNHEY and SMNVEV (reference sequence). The CDR3 protein is CASSPSRGTRGYTF. Written as DNA, the CDR3 is TGTGCCAGCAGTCCAAGCCGGGGAACAAGGGGCTACACCTTC.

In DNA, the CDR3 is TGCGCCAGCAGCTTGGTCCCGGGACAGGTGATTTCGAAGGCCGGGGCCAACGTCCTGACTTTC. Amino acid sequence: CASSLVPGQVISKAGANVLTF. The genes are TRBV5-1 and TRBJ2-6, with 8 bases lining up with TRBD1. Per germline, CDR1 SGHRS and CDR2 YFSETQ. The CDR3 length is 21 residues. J gave up 4 bases and V 0 bases, and 18 bases lay outside the gene matches.

The gene calls are TRBV5-1 and TRBJ2-1; 11 positions agree with TRBD2. J gave up 7 bases and V 5 bases, and 2 bases lay outside the gene matches. There are 13 residues in the CDR3. The germline gives CDR1 SGHRS, CDR2 YFSETQ. The CDR3 region is CASRGTSGNEQFF. The CDR3 DNA reads TGCGCCAGCAGAGGGACTAGCGGTAATGAGCAGTTCTTC.

V usage is TRBV11-2 and J usage is TRBJ1-1; D is undetermined. Germline V CDR1 and CDR2: SGHAT, FQNNGV. The length of the CDR3 is 15 residues. V gave up 2 bases and J gave up 0 bases, with 10 bases separating them. The CDR3 region has the DNA TGTGCCAGCAGCTTAATTAAACTCATGAACACTGAAGCTTTCTTT. Its protein is CASSLIKLMNTEAFF. The complete variable domain, with remaining parts taken from reference TRBV11-2 and TRBJ1-1, reads EAGVAQSPRYKIIEKRQSVAFWCNPISGHATLYWYQQILGQGPKLLIQFQNNGVVDDSQLPKDRFSAERLKGVDSTLKIQPAKLEDSAVYLCASSLIKLMNTEAFFGQGTRLTVV.

The gene calls are TRBV6-6 and TRBJ1-3; 7 bases agree with TRBD1. This CDR3 spans 13 amino acids. The trim removed 6 bases at V and 5 bases at J, leaving 4 bases unmatched. Germline assignment: CDR1 MNHNY and CDR2 SVGAGI (reference sequence). CDR3 nucleotide sequence: TGTGCCAGCAGAGACAGGGTACGAAACACCATATATTTT. Translated: CASRDRVRNTIYF.

Points on this clone: The junction does not match germline at one end; this may be a read error. Within the sample, other DNA sequences also encode this same CDR3. The V and J genes are TRBV5-4 and TRBJ1-5; a weak D match, TRBD1 (5 bases). The CDR3 runs 13 residues. In germline, CDR1 is SGHNT, CDR2 YYREEE (reference sequence). CDR3 protein: CASSLGEGQPQHF. The CDR3 DNA is TGTGCTAGCAGCTTAGGGGAGGGTCAGCCCCAGCATTTT.

With regard to this clone: The identical CDR3 is also encoded by other nucleotide sequences in the sample. This sequence joins TRBV5-1 and TRBJ2-1; 11 bases are shared with TRBD1. The length of the CDR3 is 16 residues. After removal of 0 bases from V and 7 bases from J, the junction contained 6 bases not matched to a gene. Germline CDR1 and CDR2: SGHRS and YFSETQ. The CDR3 reads CASSLEGQGAGNEQFF. Here the CDR3 DNA reads TGCGCCAGCAGCTTGGAAGGACAGGGGGCAGGGAATGAGCAGTTCTTC.

The chain is built from TRBV6-5 and TRBJ2-1, with 8 bases lining up with TRBD2. This CDR3 is 15 amino acids long. Trimming removed 7 bases from V and 2 bases from J; junction bases left unmatched: 7. The V gene's germline CDR1 is MNHEY and CDR2 SVGAGI. Here the CDR3 DNA reads TGTGCCAGCACCCCTCCGGGAGGGCCCTACAATGAGCAGTTCTTC. The encoded protein is CASTPPGGPYNEQFF.

The genes are TRBV27 and TRBJ2-3; maybe TRBD1 (6 bases). There are 13 residues in the CDR3. The V gene's germline CDR1 is MNHEY and CDR2 SMNVEV (reference sequence). V gave up 3 bases and J gave up 3 bases, with 7 bases separating them. Here the CDR3 reads CASSLRGTDTQYF. The CDR3 DNA reads TGTGCCAGCAGTTTGAGGGGGACAGATACGCAGTATTTT.

The rearrangement joins TRBV5-1 to TRBJ1-5; the match to TRBD1 covers 8 bases. V trimming: 4 bases; J trimming: 2 bases; junction bases outside the gene matches: 2. Germline V gives CDR1 SGHRS, CDR2 YFSETQ. This CDR3 contains 14 residues. The CDR3 region has the DNA TGCGCCAGCAGCGTGACAGGGGGCAATCAGCCCCAGCATTTT. Its translation: CASSVTGGNQPQHF.

The chain employs TRBV27 and TRBJ2-7; 12 nucleotides match TRBD1. This CDR3 is 14 amino acids long. Germline CDR1 MNHEY, CDR2 SMNVEV (reference sequence). V lost 5 bases, J lost 6 bases, and 5 bases stayed unmatched. CDR3 region: CASSLGTGGVEQYF. The CDR3 DNA is TGTGCCAGCAGTCTCGGGACAGGGGGCGTCGAGCAGTACTTC.

The rearrangement uses TRBV11-2 and TRBJ1-1; D gene ambiguous. This CDR3 is 17 amino acids long. CDR1 is SGHAT and CDR2 is FQNNGV in the germline V gene. The V and J ends lost 6 bases and 1 base respectively, with 21 bases between them. The CDR3 sequence: CASRANPFRQENTEAFF. The CDR3 DNA is TGTGCCAGCAGGGCAAACCCGTTCCGGCAGGAGAACACTGAAGCTTTCTTT.

Only one count was recorded for this clone. The V and J genes are TRBV19 and TRBJ2-1; 9 nucleotides align to TRBD2. This CDR3 region has 14 residues. Losses at the gene ends were 6 bases for V and 8 bases for J; bases not matched to a gene: 8. Per the germline V gene, CDR1 is LNHDA and CDR2 is SQIVND (reference sequence). The CDR3 coding sequence is TGTGCCAGTAGCCAGCGGGAGGATTTGGATGAGCAGTTCTTC. Protein sequence: CASSQREDLDEQFF.

J is TRBJ2-3 and V is TRBV18, with TRBD1 identical over 11 bases. Germline-derived CDR1 and CDR2 are KGHSH and LQKENI. The CDR3 runs to 16 residues. V lost 1 base to trimming and J lost 5 bases; unmatched junction nucleotides: 5. CDR3 in amino acids: CASSPQRTGGLDTQYF. As DNA, the CDR3 is TGTGCCAGCTCACCACAAAGGACAGGGGGCTTAGATACGCAGTATTTT.

The CDR3 DNA is TGCGCCAGCATAATAATGTTTGGGGGCGGCTCCTACGAGCAGTACTTC. This gives the protein CASIIMFGGGSYEQYF. V is TRBV10-2 and J is TRBJ2-7; tentative D call: TRBD1 (6 bases). V lost 7 bases and J lost 0, with 19 bases in between. The CDR3 length is 16 residues. Germline CDR1 is WSHSY and CDR2 is SAAADI.

The V and J genes are TRBV7-2 and TRBJ1-3; D not resolved. CDR3 length equals 14 residues. Trimming removed 5 bases at V and 1 base at J, with 9 bases between. Per the germline V gene, CDR1 is SGHTA and CDR2 is FQGNSA. The CDR3: CASSPVISGNTIYF. Here the CDR3 DNA reads TGTGCCAGCAGCCCAGTTATATCTGGAAACACCATATATTTT.

This sequence joins TRBV29-1 and TRBJ2-5; 9 bases are shared with TRBD2. Germline values: CDR1 SQVTM, CDR2 ANQGSEA. The CDR3 is made up of 12 amino acids. V shed 6 bases and J 11 bases; nucleotides not matched to a gene: 10. The CDR3 region is CSVALAGVEQYF. For the CDR3, the DNA is TGCAGCGTCGCCTTAGCGGGAGTTGAGCAGTACTTC.

The chain is built from TRBV9 and TRBJ2-7; TRBD1 agrees at 7 bases. Unmatched junction bases numbered 6, after V lost 0 bases and J lost 3 bases. This CDR3 has 15 amino acids. The germline CDR1 and CDR2 sequences are SGDLS and YYNGEE. CDR3 protein: CASSVGGDSLYEQYF. CDR3 nucleotides: TGTGCCAGCAGCGTAGGTGGGGACAGCCTCTACGAGCAGTACTTC.